This T cell receptor (beta chain) was identified in a study of shared clonotypes between healthy human individuals. Broader study findings: Sharing across four donors was highest in naive CD4 (around 5%) and lowest in memory CD8 (around 0.4%). Donor clonotype sharing was expected to depend on sequencing depth.

Germline CDR1 MNHEY, CDR2 SMNVEV (reference sequence). The length of the CDR3 is 11 residues. V lost 4 bases to trimming and J lost 16 bases; unmatched junction nucleotides: 7. Regarding this clone: Its antigen is not known.

Genomic DNA per cell subset filled all wells of several immunoSEQ plates. Data came from immunoSEQ multiplex PCR; TCRdb stores just in-frame clones and leaves some out. Here the sample spans roughly 1,100,000 clones, under 80% being singletons. This receptor was taken from a man aged 18 to 29 in good health. What was sequenced was memory CD4+ T cells sorted from blood. Described subset: CD45RA-negative fraction. The chain combines TRBV27 with TRBJ2-1; 7 bases match TRBD2. In DNA form, the CDR3 reads TGTGCCAGCAGTTCGACTAGCTTCAATTTCTTC. It codes for CASSSTSFNFF.